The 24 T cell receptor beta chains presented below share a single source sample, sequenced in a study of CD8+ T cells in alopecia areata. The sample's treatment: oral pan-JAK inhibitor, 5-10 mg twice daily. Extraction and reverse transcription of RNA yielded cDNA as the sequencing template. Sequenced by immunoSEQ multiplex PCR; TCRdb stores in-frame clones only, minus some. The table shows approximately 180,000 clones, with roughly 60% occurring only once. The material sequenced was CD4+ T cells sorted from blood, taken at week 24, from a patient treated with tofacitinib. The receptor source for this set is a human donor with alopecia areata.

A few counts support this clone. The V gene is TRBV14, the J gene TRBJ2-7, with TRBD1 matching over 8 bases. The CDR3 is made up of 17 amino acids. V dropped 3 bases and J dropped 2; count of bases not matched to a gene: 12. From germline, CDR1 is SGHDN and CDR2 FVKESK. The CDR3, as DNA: TGTGCCAGCAGCCATACCCCGGGACAGGCTGGCCCCTACGAGCAGTACTTC. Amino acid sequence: CASSHTPGQAGPYEQYF. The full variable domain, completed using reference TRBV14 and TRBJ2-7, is EAGVTQFPSHSVIEKGQTVTLRCDPISGHDNLYWYRRVMGKEIKFLLHFVKESKQDESGMPNNRFLAERTGGTYSTLKVQPAELEDSGVYFCASSHTPGQAGPYEQYFGPGTRLTVT.

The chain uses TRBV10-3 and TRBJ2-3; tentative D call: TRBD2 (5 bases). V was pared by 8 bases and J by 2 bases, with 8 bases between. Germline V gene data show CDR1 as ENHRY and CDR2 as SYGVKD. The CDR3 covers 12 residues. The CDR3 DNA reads TGTGCCATCGCGGGTTCCACAGATACGCAGTATTTT. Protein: CAIAGSTDTQYF.

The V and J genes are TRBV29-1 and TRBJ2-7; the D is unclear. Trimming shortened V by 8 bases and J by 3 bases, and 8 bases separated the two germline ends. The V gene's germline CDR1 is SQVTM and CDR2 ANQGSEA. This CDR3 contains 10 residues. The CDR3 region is CSIPGYEQYF. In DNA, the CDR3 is TGCAGCATTCCAGGCTACGAGCAGTACTTC.

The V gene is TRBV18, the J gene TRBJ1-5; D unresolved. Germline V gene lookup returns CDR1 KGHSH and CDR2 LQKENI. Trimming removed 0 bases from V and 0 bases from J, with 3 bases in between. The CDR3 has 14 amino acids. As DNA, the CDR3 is TGTGCCAGCTCACCACCGAATAGCAATCAGCCCCAGCATTTT. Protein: CASSPPNSNQPQHF.

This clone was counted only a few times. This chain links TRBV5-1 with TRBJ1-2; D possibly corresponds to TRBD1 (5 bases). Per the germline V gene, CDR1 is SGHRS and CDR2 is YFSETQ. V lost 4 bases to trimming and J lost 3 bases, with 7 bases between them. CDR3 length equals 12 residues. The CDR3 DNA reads TGCGCCAGCAGCCCGACAGACTATGGCTACACCTTC. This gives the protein CASSPTDYGYTF.

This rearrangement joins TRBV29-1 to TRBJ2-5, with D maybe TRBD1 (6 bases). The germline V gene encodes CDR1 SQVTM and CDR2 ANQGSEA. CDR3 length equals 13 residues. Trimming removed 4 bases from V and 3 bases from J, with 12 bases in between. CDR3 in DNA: TGCAGCGTTGGCGAGGGGACAAAAGAGACCCAGTACTTC. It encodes CSVGEGTKETQYF.

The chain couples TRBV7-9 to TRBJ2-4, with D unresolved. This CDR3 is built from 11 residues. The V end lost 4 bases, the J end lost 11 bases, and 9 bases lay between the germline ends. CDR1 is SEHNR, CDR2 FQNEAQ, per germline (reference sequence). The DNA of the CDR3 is TGTGCCAGCAGCTCCGGGTTCGTTCAGTACTTC. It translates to CASSSGFVQYF.

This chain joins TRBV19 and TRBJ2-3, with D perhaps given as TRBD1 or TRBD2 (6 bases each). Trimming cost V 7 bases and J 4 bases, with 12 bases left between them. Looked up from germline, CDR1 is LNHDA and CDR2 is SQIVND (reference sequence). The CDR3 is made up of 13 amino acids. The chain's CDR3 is CASIGGRADTQYF. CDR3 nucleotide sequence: TGTGCCAGTATTGGGGGGCGGGCAGATACGCAGTATTTT.

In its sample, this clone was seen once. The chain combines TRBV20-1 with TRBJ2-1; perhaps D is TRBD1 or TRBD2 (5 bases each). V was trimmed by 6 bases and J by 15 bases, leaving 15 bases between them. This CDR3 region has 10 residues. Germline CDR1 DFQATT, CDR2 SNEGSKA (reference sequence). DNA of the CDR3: TGCAGTGCGAGGGGTGAGGGTACGTTCTTC. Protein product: CSARGEGTFF.

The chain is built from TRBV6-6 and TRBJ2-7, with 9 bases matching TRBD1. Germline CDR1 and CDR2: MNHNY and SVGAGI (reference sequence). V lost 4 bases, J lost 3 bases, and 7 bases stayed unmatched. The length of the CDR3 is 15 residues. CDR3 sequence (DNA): TGTGCCAGCAGTTTCTCTACGGGACAGGGCTACGAGCAGTACTTC. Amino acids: CASSFSTGQGYEQYF.

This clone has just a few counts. The CDR3 DNA reads TGTGCCAGCAGTGAAACCCTAGAGCAGTACTTC. Protein sequence: CASSETLEQYF. This rearrangement joins TRBV6-5 to TRBJ2-7; no clear D gene. Germline loops: CDR1 MNHEY, CDR2 SVGAGI. Trimming shortened V by 5 bases and J by 7 bases, and 9 bases separated the two germline ends. The CDR3 consists of 11 residues.

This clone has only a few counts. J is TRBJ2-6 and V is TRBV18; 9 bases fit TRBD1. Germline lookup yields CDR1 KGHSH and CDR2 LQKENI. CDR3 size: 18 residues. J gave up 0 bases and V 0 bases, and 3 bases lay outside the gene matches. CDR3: CASSPPGQGVSGANVLTF. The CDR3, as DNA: TGTGCCAGCTCACCACCGGGACAGGGAGTCTCTGGGGCCAACGTCCTGACTTTC.

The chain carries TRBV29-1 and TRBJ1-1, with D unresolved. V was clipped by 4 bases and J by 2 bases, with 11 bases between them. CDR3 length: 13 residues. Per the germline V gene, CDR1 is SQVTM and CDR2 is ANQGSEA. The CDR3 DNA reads TGCAGCGTTGCCCCTCTTCATAACACTGAAGCTTTCTTT. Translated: CSVAPLHNTEAFF.

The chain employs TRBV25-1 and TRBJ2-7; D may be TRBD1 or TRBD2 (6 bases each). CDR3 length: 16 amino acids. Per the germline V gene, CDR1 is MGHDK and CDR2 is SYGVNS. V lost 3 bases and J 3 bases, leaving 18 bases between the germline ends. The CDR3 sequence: CASSDSEGGLGYEQYF. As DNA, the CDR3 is TGTGCCAGCAGTGACAGTGAGGGGGGCCTGGGCTACGAGCAGTACTTC.

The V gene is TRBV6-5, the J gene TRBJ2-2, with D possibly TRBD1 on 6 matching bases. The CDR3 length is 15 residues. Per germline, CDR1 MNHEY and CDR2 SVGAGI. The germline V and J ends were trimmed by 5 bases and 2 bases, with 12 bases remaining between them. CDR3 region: CASSRQDTNTGELFF. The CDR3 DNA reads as TGTGCCAGCAGTAGACAGGACACTAACACCGGGGAGCTGTTTTTT.

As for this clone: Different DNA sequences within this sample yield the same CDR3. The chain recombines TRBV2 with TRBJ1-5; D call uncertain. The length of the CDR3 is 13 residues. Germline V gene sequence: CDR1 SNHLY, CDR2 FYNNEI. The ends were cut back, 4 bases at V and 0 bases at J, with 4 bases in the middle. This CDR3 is CASSGDSNQPQHF. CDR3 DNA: TGTGCCAGCAGTGGCGATAGCAATCAGCCCCAGCATTTT.

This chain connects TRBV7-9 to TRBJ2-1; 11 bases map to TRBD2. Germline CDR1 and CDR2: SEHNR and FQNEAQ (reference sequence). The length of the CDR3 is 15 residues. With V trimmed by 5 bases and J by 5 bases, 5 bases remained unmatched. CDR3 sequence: CASSHGTSGHNEQFF. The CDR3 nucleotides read TGTGCCAGCAGCCATGGGACTAGCGGACACAATGAGCAGTTCTTC.

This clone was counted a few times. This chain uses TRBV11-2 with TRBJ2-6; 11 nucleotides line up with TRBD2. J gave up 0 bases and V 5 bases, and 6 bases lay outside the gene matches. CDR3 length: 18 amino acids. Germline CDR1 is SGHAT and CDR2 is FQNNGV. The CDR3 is CASSPIAGGLSGANVLTF. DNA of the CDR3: TGTGCCAGCAGCCCGATAGCGGGGGGGCTCTCTGGGGCCAACGTCCTGACTTTC.

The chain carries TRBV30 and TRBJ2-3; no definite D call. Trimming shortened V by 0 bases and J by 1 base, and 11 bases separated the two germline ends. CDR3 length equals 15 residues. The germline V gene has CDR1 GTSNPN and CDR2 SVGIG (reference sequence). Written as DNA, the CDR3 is TGTGCCTGGAGTGTAAAGGGAAGAGGCACAGATACGCAGTATTTT. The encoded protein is CAWSVKGRGTDTQYF.

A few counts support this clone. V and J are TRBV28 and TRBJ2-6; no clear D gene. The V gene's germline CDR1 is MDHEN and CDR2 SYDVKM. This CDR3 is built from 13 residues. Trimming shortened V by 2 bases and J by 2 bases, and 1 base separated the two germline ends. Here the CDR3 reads CASSLTGANVLTF. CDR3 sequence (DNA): TGTGCCAGCAGTTTAACTGGGGCCAACGTCCTGACTTTC. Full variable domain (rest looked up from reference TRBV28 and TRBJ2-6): DVKVTQSSRYLVKRTGEKVFLECVQDMDHENMFWYRQDPGLGLRLIYFSYDVKMKEKGDIPEGYSVSREKKERFSLILESASTNQTSMYLCASSLTGANVLTFGAGSRLTVL.

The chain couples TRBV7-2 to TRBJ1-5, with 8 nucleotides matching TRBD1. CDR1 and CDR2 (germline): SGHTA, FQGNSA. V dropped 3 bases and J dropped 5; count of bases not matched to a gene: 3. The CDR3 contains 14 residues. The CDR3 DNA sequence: TGTGCCAGCAGCTTCCTACAGGGGGATCAGCCCCAGCATTTT. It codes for CASSFLQGDQPQHF.

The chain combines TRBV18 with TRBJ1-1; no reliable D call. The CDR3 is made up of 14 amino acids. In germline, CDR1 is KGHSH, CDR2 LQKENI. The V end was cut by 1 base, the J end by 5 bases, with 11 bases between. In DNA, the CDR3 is TGTGCCAGCTCACCACAACAGTACGGTACTGAAGCTTTCTTT. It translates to CASSPQQYGTEAFF.

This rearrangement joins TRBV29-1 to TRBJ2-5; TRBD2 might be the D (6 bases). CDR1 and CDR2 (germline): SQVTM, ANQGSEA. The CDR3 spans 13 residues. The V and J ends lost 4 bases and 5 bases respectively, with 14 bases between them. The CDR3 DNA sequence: TGCAGCGTTGTACAGCGACTAGTGGAGACCCAGTACTTC. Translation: CSVVQRLVETQYF.

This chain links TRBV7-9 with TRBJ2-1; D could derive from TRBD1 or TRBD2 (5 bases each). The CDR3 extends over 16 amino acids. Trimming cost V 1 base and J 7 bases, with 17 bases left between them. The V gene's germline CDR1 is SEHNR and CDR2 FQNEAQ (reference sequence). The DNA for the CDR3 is TGTGCCAGCAGCTTAGGAGGGGTATTAACGGGGAATGAGCAGTTCTTC. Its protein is CASSLGGVLTGNEQFF.